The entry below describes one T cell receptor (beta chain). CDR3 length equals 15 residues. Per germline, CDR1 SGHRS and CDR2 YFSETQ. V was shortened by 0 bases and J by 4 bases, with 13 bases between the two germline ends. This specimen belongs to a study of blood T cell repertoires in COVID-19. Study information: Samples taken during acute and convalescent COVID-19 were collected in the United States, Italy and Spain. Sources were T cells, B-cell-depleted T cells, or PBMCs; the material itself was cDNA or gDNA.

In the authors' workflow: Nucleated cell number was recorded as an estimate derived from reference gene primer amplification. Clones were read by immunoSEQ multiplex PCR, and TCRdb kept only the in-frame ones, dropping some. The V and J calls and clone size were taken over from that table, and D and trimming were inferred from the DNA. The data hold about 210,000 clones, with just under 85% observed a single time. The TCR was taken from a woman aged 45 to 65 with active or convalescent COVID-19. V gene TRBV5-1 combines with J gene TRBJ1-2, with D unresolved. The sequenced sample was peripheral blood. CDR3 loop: CASSLDVTPAYGYTF. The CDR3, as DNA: TGCGCCAGCAGCTTGGATGTGACTCCTGCCTATGGCTACACCTTC.